The 20 T cell receptor beta chains presented below share a single source sample, sequenced in a study of response to subunit inactivated influenza vaccine. TCRdb re-called the RT-PCR reads through MiXCR, storing one row per CDR3 protein. The table includes more than 500,000 distinct CDR3 sequences, approximately 11% detected once. This same sample was also part of a study on T cells expressing NK-cell markers. That source notes: In generating TCR beta cDNA, 5'RACE template switching with UMIs was used.

Source: PBMCs from blood, taken on the day of vaccination. The receptors derive from a man between 50 and 59 years old who received an inactivated influenza vaccine.

The chain is built from TRBV11-3 and TRBJ2-1; TRBD2 matches at 13 bases. CDR3 length: 17 amino acids. Germline V lookup: CDR1 SGHNT, CDR2 YENEEA. The J segment lost 4 bases and the V segment lost 2 bases, leaving 5 bases of the junction unmatched. The CDR3 reads CASSLRGTSGTYNEQFF. The CDR3 bases are TGTGCCAGCAGCTTAAGGGGGACTAGCGGGACGTACAATGAGCAGTTCTTC.

This clonotype has ten or more counts. CDR3 loop: CASSFVSTDTQYF. The CDR3 DNA is TGTGCCAGCAGTTTCGTAAGCACAGATACGCAGTATTTT. The chain employs TRBV12-3 or TRBV12-4 and TRBJ2-3, with D unclear. The CDR3 loop spans 13 amino acids. Trimming removed 3 bases at V and 0 bases at J, with 4 bases between.

This clonotype was counted only a few times. The chain carries TRBV11-3 and TRBJ2-3; 10 nucleotides match TRBD2. Germline V gene lookup returns CDR1 SGHNT and CDR2 YENEEA. The V and J ends lost 5 bases and 1 base, in that order; junction bases with no gene match: 6. The CDR3 is made up of 16 amino acids. CDR3 amino acids: CASSPGLADRTDTQYF. The CDR3 nucleotides read TGTGCCAGCAGCCCAGGACTAGCGGATCGCACAGATACGCAGTATTTT.

This clonotype was found a few times. The J gene is TRBJ2-2, the V gene TRBV28, with D tentatively TRBD1 (6 bases). This CDR3 contains 20 residues. Germline V gene data show CDR1 as MDHEN and CDR2 as SYDVKM. V lost 5 bases and J lost 4, with 29 bases in between. In DNA, the CDR3 is TGTGCCAGCAGTACCCAGAAAACCACAGGGAGTCTTCGGGGCACCGGGGAGCTGTTTTTT. It is translated as CASSTQKTTGSLRGTGELFF. Combining the CDR3 with reference TRBV28 and TRBJ2-2 gives the whole variable domain DVKVTQSSRYLVKRTGEKVFLECVQDMDHENMFWYRQDPGLGLRLIYFSYDVKMKEKGDIPEGYSVSREKKERFSLILESASTNQTSMYLCASSTQKTTGSLRGTGELFFGEGSRLTVL.

The sample holds a few counts of this clonotype. The chain combines TRBV29-1 with TRBJ1-5; weak D call: TRBD1 (5 bases). The CDR3 has 14 amino acids. Trimming stripped 4 bases from V and 0 bases from J, with 10 bases between. In germline, CDR1 is SQVTM, CDR2 ANQGSEA. CDR3 in DNA: TGCAGCGTTGGATTTGGGGGTAGCAATCAGCCCCAGCATTTT. It specifies CSVGFGGSNQPQHF.

This rearrangement joins TRBV20-1 to TRBJ2-3, with D perhaps being TRBD1 or TRBD2 (6 bases each). The V end lost 5 bases, the J end lost 6 bases, and 18 bases lay between the germline ends. The length of the CDR3 is 14 residues. Germline values: CDR1 DFQATT, CDR2 SNEGSKA (reference sequence). The CDR3 DNA reads as TGCAGTGCTGGAAAAGGGGGGCCAGGGGATACGCAGTATTTT. It translates to CSAGKGGPGDTQYF.

In this sample, this clonotype turned up a few times. This chain connects TRBV7-2 to TRBJ2-1; D could derive from TRBD1 or TRBD2 (5 bases each). The V gene lost 5 bases and the J gene lost 2 bases, with 13 bases spanning the gap. The germline gives CDR1 SGHTA, CDR2 FQGNSA. This CDR3 is 15 amino acids long. CDR3 DNA sequence: TGTGCCAGCAGCCCGACGGGACCTGCCTACAATGAGCAGTTCTTC. It codes for CASSPTGPAYNEQFF.

At least ten counts were recorded for this clonotype. V and J are TRBV12-3 or TRBV12-4 and TRBJ1-2; 7 bases fit TRBD1. V trimming: 2 bases; J trimming: 0 bases; junction bases outside the gene matches: 6. CDR3 length equals 16 residues. The CDR3, as DNA: TGTGCCAGCAGTTTAACATGGGACAGCACTAACTATGGCTACACCTTC. As protein: CASSLTWDSTNYGYTF.

Worth noting for this clonotype: One end of the junction varies from germline; a read error may be responsible. The V and J genes are TRBV12-3 or TRBV12-4 and TRBJ2-1; D is unclear. This CDR3 has 13 amino acids. The CDR3 loop reads CASSLESGGPIHF. The DNA for the CDR3 is TGTGCCAGCAGTTTAGAGTCCGGTGGCCCGATCCACTTC.

CDR3 in DNA: TGTGCCAGCAGCTTAGCGGGACCAGGGGGGAAGAAGTACTTC. Its protein product is CASSLAGPGGKKYF. This chain links TRBV7-9 with TRBJ2-7; D is perhaps TRBD1 (7 bases). V dropped 0 bases and J dropped 11 bases, with 17 bases sitting between them. The CDR3 has 14 residues. CDR1 SEHNR and CDR2 FQNEAQ come from the germline V gene (reference sequence).

This clonotype has more than one count but fewer than ten. V is TRBV20-1 and J is TRBJ2-6; D gene ambiguous. V was clipped by 6 bases and J by 0 bases, with 9 bases between them. Germline V CDR1 and CDR2: DFQATT, SNEGSKA (reference sequence). The CDR3 sequence is 14 residues long. CDR3 coding DNA: TGCAGTGCGCGGACCATCTCTGGGGCCAACGTCCTGACTTTC. Encoded protein: CSARTISGANVLTF.

This clonotype was observed a single time. This chain joins TRBV7-2 and TRBJ1-4, with TRBD1 as a possible D gene (5 bases). This CDR3 comprises 16 residues. CDR1 is SGHTA and CDR2 is FQGNSA in the germline V gene. Trimming stripped 3 bases from V and 0 bases from J, with 11 bases between. CDR3 bases: TGTGCCAGCAGCTTGCCGCAGGGAACAACTAATGAAAAACTGTTTTTT. Translation gives CASSLPQGTTNEKLFF.

The chain joins TRBV10-2 to TRBJ2-1; 8 bases are shared with TRBD1. Germline values: CDR1 WSHSY, CDR2 SAAADI. V was clipped by 4 bases and J by 7 bases; unmatched bases: 3. The CDR3 sequence is 13 residues long. CDR3 nucleotide sequence: TGCGCCAGCAGTGGACAGGGGCGAAATGAGCAGTTCTTC. Translating gives CASSGQGRNEQFF.

This clonotype occurred many times. The rearrangement joins TRBV12-3 or TRBV12-4 to TRBJ1-1; 8 nucleotides line up with TRBD1. Trimming took 3 bases from V and 10 from J; bases not matched to a gene: 13. The length of the CDR3 is 15 residues. The DNA for the CDR3 is TGTGCCAGCAGTTTTTCGCACAGGGGGGTAAAAGGAGCTTTCTTT. Amino acid sequence: CASSFSHRGVKGAFF.

This chain uses TRBV11-2 with TRBJ2-5, with D unclear. CDR3 length equals 13 residues. V lost 3 bases and J lost 3, with 8 bases in between. CDR1 is SGHAT, CDR2 FQNNGV, per germline. The DNA for the CDR3 is TGTGCCAGCAGCTTTTCTAAAAAAGAGACCCAGTACTTC. Protein sequence: CASSFSKKETQYF.

This clonotype came up a few times. This chain links TRBV7-2 with TRBJ2-1, with D unclear. Between the trimmed V and J ends, which lost 3 bases and 1 base, there was a span of 7 bases. From germline, CDR1 is SGHTA and CDR2 FQGNSA. The length of the CDR3 is 14 residues. The CDR3 loop reads CASSLVFSYNEQFF. For the CDR3, the DNA is TGTGCCAGCAGCTTGGTTTTTTCCTACAATGAGCAGTTCTTC.

This clonotype showed up many times. The J gene is TRBJ2-1, the V gene TRBV29-1, with D perhaps matching TRBD1 or TRBD2 (5 bases each). V was pared by 0 bases and J by 8 bases, with 8 bases between. Germline CDR1 reads SQVTM; CDR2 reads ANQGSEA. This CDR3 is 12 amino acids long. CDR3 residues: CSVEDGTHEQFF. The DNA for the CDR3 is TGCAGCGTTGAAGACGGGACCCATGAGCAGTTCTTC.

The rearrangement joins TRBV5-6 to TRBJ2-2; 7 bases are shared with TRBD1. Germline loops: CDR1 SGHDT, CDR2 YYEEEE. V shed 4 bases, J shed 6 bases, and the junction held 6 bases outside the gene matches. The CDR3 runs 14 residues. DNA of the CDR3: TGTGCCAGCAGCAGGATGACAGGGCCCGGGGAGCTGTTTTTT. This encodes CASSRMTGPGELFF.

V gene TRBV6-5 combines with J gene TRBJ2-7; D is possibly TRBD1 (5 bases). V was cut by 0 bases and J by 1 base, with 13 bases left in between. The germline gives CDR1 MNHEY, CDR2 SVGAGI. The CDR3 contains 16 residues. The CDR3 coding sequence is TGTGCCAGCAGTTACTCAGGCAGGGCGCGGTCCTACGAGCAGTACTTC. Protein product: CASSYSGRARSYEQYF.

This clonotype was recorded at least ten times. CDR3 loop: CSVGGGRSNQPQHF. For the CDR3, the DNA is TGCAGCGTTGGAGGAGGGAGAAGCAATCAGCCCCAGCATTTT. V gene TRBV29-1 combines with J gene TRBJ1-5; D is unclear. V was clipped by 4 bases and J by 1 base, with 11 bases between them. Germline CDR1 is SQVTM and CDR2 is ANQGSEA. The CDR3 loop spans 14 amino acids.